These 27 T cell receptor beta chains were sequenced from one sample in a study of T cell responses to AZD1222 COVID-19 vaccine. Method: immunoSEQ multiplex PCR; TCRdb's copy keeps in-frame clones and lacks some. The sample has fewer than 200,000 clones; around 94% are singletons. The input for sequencing was peripheral blood, taken on day 0 of AZD1222 vaccination. All receptors come from an adult in good health.

The chain links TRBV18 to TRBJ1-1; D is unresolved. V lost 3 bases and J 9 bases, leaving 11 bases between the germline ends. CDR1 and CDR2 from the germline V gene are KGHSH and LQKENI. This CDR3 contains 12 residues. DNA of the CDR3: TGTGCCAGCTCACCGGAAGGGTTTAAAGCTTTCTTT. It yields the protein CASSPEGFKAFF.

This clone was detected only once. The V and J genes are TRBV28 and TRBJ1-4; the match to TRBD1 covers 7 bases. This CDR3 has 14 amino acids. Germline values: CDR1 MDHEN, CDR2 SYDVKM. With V trimmed by 5 bases and J by 7 bases, 7 bases remained unmatched. In DNA, the CDR3 is TGTGCCAGCAGTCAATCGACAGGGTTTGAAAAACTGTTTTTT. Translating gives CASSQSTGFEKLFF.

This clone appeared a few times. The chain couples TRBV27 to TRBJ1-1; 9 bases line up with TRBD1. The germline CDR1 and CDR2 sequences are MNHEY and SMNVEV (reference sequence). This CDR3 contains 14 residues. V lost 5 bases to trimming and J lost 1 base; unmatched junction nucleotides: 2. The CDR3 DNA follows: TGTGCCAGCAGTAGGGACAGGGAGAACACTGAAGCTTTCTTT. The encoded protein is CASSRDRENTEAFF.

V is TRBV6-5 and J is TRBJ1-3, with D unclear. CDR3 length: 15 residues. Germline CDR1 reads MNHEY; CDR2 reads SVGAGI. V dropped 4 bases and J dropped 0 bases, with 10 bases sitting between them. In nucleotides, the CDR3 is TGTGCCAGCAGTTCTACCGCCAGCTCTGGAAACACCATATATTTT. Its translation is CASSSTASSGNTIYF.

The rearrangement uses TRBV27 and TRBJ1-6; D might be TRBD1 (5 bases). CDR1 MNHEY and CDR2 SMNVEV come from the germline V gene (reference sequence). Deletions cut 9 bases from V and 5 bases from J, with 14 bases between. The CDR3 covers 14 residues. The CDR3 spells CASRGGLHNSPLHF. Here the CDR3 DNA reads TGTGCCAGTCGGGGGGGTCTTCATAATTCACCCCTCCACTTT.

J is TRBJ1-1 and V is TRBV4-3, with TRBD1 as a possible D gene (6 bases). The CDR3 loop spans 16 amino acids. V lost 1 base, J lost 0 bases, and 12 bases lay in between. Germline CDR1 and CDR2: LGHNA and YSLEER. The CDR3, as DNA: TGCGCCAGCAGCCAAGGGGGGGCAAGCATGAACACTGAAGCTTTCTTT. This gives the protein CASSQGGASMNTEAFF.

This clone showed up just once. The DNA for the CDR3 is TGTGCCAGCAGTCCGACAGGGGGCAAAGAAGCAACTAATGAAAAACTGTTTTTT. Amino acids: CASSPTGGKEATNEKLFF. The V and J genes are TRBV28 and TRBJ1-4; 10 bases line up with TRBD1. Germline V gene sequence: CDR1 MDHEN, CDR2 SYDVKM. CDR3 length: 18 amino acids. The V and J ends lost 5 bases and 0 bases, in that order; junction bases with no gene match: 9.

The chain employs TRBV1 and TRBJ2-1; the D call in the table, TRBD2, was not verified against the DNA. TRBV1 is given as a pseudogene. This CDR3 is built from 17 residues. The chain's CDR3 is CTSSQDYGTSAYNEQFF. The CDR3 nucleotides are TGCACCAGCAGCCAAGATTATGGGACTAGCGCCTACAATGAGCAGTTCTTC.

The rearrangement joins TRBV5-1 to TRBJ2-5; tentatively, D is TRBD1 (5 bases). The ends were cut back, 4 bases at V and 5 bases at J, with 15 bases in the middle. This CDR3 has 14 amino acids. Germline CDR1 SGHRS, CDR2 YFSETQ. The CDR3 DNA reads as TGCGCCAGCAGCCCAGCACAGCCAGGGGAGACCCAGTACTTC. This codes for CASSPAQPGETQYF.

The chain employs TRBV28 and TRBJ2-3, with 11 positions matching TRBD2. Germline V gene lookup returns CDR1 MDHEN and CDR2 SYDVKM. Trimming removed 5 bases from V and 7 bases from J; junction bases left unmatched: 5. CDR3 size: 14 residues. CDR3 in DNA: TGTGCCAGCAGTCCTTTAGCGGGGGGGAATACGCAGTATTTT. This translates into CASSPLAGGNTQYF.

This chain connects TRBV29-1 to TRBJ2-3, with D tentatively TRBD1 (5 bases). Per the germline V gene, CDR1 is SQVTM and CDR2 is ANQGSEA. Deletions cut 0 bases from V and 4 bases from J, with 5 bases between. CDR3 length equals 12 residues. DNA of the CDR3: TGCAGCGTTGAAGAGGGGCCAGATACGCAGTATTTT. Its protein is CSVEEGPDTQYF.

The chain couples TRBV19 to TRBJ1-1; 8 positions match TRBD1. This CDR3 is 13 amino acids long. Losses at the gene ends were 7 bases for V and 8 bases for J; bases not matched to a gene: 9. Germline CDR1 is LNHDA and CDR2 is SQIVND (reference sequence). In DNA form, the CDR3 reads TGTGCCAGTACTTTCGGCCGGGACAGGGAAGCTTTCTTT. Its protein is CASTFGRDREAFF.

The chain couples TRBV19 to TRBJ1-1; D unresolved. CDR1 is LNHDA, CDR2 SQIVND, per germline (reference sequence). This CDR3 spans 15 amino acids. The ends were cut back, 5 bases at V and 1 base at J, with 14 bases in the middle. The CDR3 DNA sequence: TGTGCCAGTAGTCCTCGTTTAGAGTCGAACACTGAAGCTTTCTTT. Its translation is CASSPRLESNTEAFF.

CDR3 amino acids: CASSQDLSQMNTEAFF. The DNA of the CDR3 is TGCGCCAGCAGCCAAGATCTTTCCCAAATGAACACTGAAGCTTTCTTT. The V call is TRBV4-3, the J call TRBJ1-1; no definite D call. This CDR3 spans 16 amino acids. Trimming shortened V by 0 bases and J by 0 bases, and 11 bases separated the two germline ends. Germline CDR1 and CDR2: LGHNA and YSLEER.

The rearrangement links TRBV28 to TRBJ1-5, with D perhaps TRBD1 (5 bases). Germline CDR1 and CDR2: MDHEN and SYDVKM. The CDR3 runs to 14 residues. V lost 2 bases to trimming and J lost 11 bases, with 16 bases between them. The CDR3 loop reads CASSLRRHGGAQHF. For the CDR3, the DNA is TGTGCCAGCAGTTTAAGAAGACACGGGGGAGCCCAGCATTTT.

The chain has TRBV28 and TRBJ2-6; TRBD1 is a possible D gene (5 bases). The CDR3 has 16 residues. Germline-derived CDR1 and CDR2 are MDHEN and SYDVKM. Trimming removed 6 bases at V and 4 bases at J, with 16 bases between. CDR3: CASSRPGIRGANVLTF. The CDR3 region has the DNA TGTGCCAGCAGCCGACCAGGGATACGCGGGGCCAACGTCCTGACTTTC.

This sequence joins TRBV7-3 and TRBJ1-1, with TRBD1 as a possible D gene (5 bases). Germline CDR1 is SGHTA and CDR2 is FQGTGA. CDR3 length: 14 amino acids. V was trimmed by 3 bases and J by 6 bases, leaving 14 bases between them. Written as DNA, the CDR3 is TGTGCCAGCAGCTTGGGACGGTTGGGTCCTGAAGCTTTCTTT. It yields the protein CASSLGRLGPEAFF.

The J gene is TRBJ2-3, the V gene TRBV28; D perhaps matches TRBD1 (5 bases). The CDR3 length is 16 residues. Trimming shortened V by 6 bases and J by 4 bases, and 20 bases separated the two germline ends. Germline CDR1 is MDHEN and CDR2 is SYDVKM. The CDR3 here is CASSYDPKGIADTQYF. In DNA, the CDR3 is TGTGCCAGCAGCTATGACCCAAAGGGGATTGCAGATACGCAGTATTTT.

The J gene is TRBJ2-5, the V gene TRBV5-1, with D perhaps matching TRBD1 (5 bases). This CDR3 contains 13 residues. CDR1 is SGHRS and CDR2 is YFSETQ in the germline V gene. Trimming removed 3 bases at V and 2 bases at J, with 8 bases between. In DNA form, the CDR3 reads TGCGCCAGCAGCTCCGGACATCAAGAGACCCAGTACTTC. Translating gives CASSSGHQETQYF.

The table lists this clone with a count of one. The chain couples TRBV23-1 to TRBJ2-7; 9 bases fit TRBD1. TRBV23-1 is designated an ORF whose function remains uncertain. Trimming removed 4 bases from V and 3 bases from J; junction bases left unmatched: 4. The CDR3 is 14 amino acids. The chain's CDR3 is CASSRGQGFYEQYV. CDR3 bases: TGCGCCAGCAGTCGGGGACAGGGATTCTACGAGCAGTACGTC.

This rearrangement joins TRBV4-3 to TRBJ2-1; 8 nucleotides match TRBD1. This CDR3 region has 14 residues. Germline assignment: CDR1 LGHNA and CDR2 YSLEER. V shed 0 bases and J 13 bases; nucleotides not matched to a gene: 8. CDR3 in DNA: TGCGCCAGCAGCCAAGAGCCAGGAGGGACAGGTCAGTTCTTC. Protein sequence: CASSQEPGGTGQFF.

This chain uses TRBV5-4 with TRBJ2-2; 7 bases agree with TRBD1. Unmatched junction bases numbered 6, after V lost 5 bases and J lost 2 bases. CDR3 length equals 15 residues. The germline gives CDR1 SGHNT, CDR2 YYREEE (reference sequence). This chain's CDR3 is CASRPGTENTGELFF. CDR3 nucleotides: TGTGCCAGCAGGCCCGGGACAGAAAACACCGGGGAGCTGTTTTTT.

The chain employs TRBV29-1 and TRBJ1-1, with D tentatively TRBD1 (6 bases). CDR1 is SQVTM and CDR2 is ANQGSEA in the germline V gene. With 3 bases removed from V and 1 base from J, the gap between germline ends came to 12 bases. The CDR3 extends over 14 amino acids. The CDR3 sequence: CSVDGLTGNTEAFF. The CDR3 DNA follows: TGCAGCGTTGACGGATTGACAGGGAACACTGAAGCTTTCTTT.

The CDR3 coding sequence is TGTGCCAGTAGTCCCGAGGGACAGCTCCAAGAGACCCAGTACTTC. As protein: CASSPEGQLQETQYF. The chain is built from TRBV19 and TRBJ2-5, with 7 bases matching TRBD1. This CDR3 contains 15 residues. Germline V gives CDR1 LNHDA, CDR2 SQIVND (reference sequence). V trimming: 5 bases; J trimming: 1 base; junction bases outside the gene matches: 7.

This chain links TRBV30 with TRBJ1-2, with TRBD1 as a possible D gene (6 bases). The CDR3 contains 16 residues. V dropped 2 bases and J dropped 3 bases, with 19 bases sitting between them. Per the germline V gene, CDR1 is GTSNPN and CDR2 is SVGIG (reference sequence). CDR3: CAWSPPLNREDYGYTF. In DNA, the CDR3 is TGTGCCTGGAGTCCCCCTCTGAACAGGGAGGACTATGGCTACACCTTC.

The rearrangement links TRBV28 to TRBJ1-1; D is ambiguous. The V end was cut by 4 bases, the J end by 1 base, with 10 bases between. Germline V lookup: CDR1 MDHEN, CDR2 SYDVKM. The CDR3 runs 14 residues. The CDR3 nucleotides are TGTGCCAGCAGTTCGCCCTCTGGGAACACTGAAGCTTTCTTT. It is translated as CASSSPSGNTEAFF.

This chain links TRBV27 with TRBJ1-2; D unresolved. The V end lost 3 bases, the J end lost 0 bases, and 11 bases lay between the germline ends. Germline V gene sequence: CDR1 MNHEY, CDR2 SMNVEV (reference sequence). The CDR3 has 15 amino acids. The CDR3, as DNA: TGTGCCAGCAGTTTCCAAGGGTGGACTAACTATGGCTACACCTTC. Its translation: CASSFQGWTNYGYTF.